This T cell receptor (beta chain) was sequenced in a study of OX40 agonist ivuxolimab in advanced cancers. Study outcomes and limitations: Compared with CD4+, CD8+ T cells on average had more expanded clones. Partial responders at 0.1-3.0 mg/kg had among the lowest clonal expansion.

Method: immunoSEQ multiplex PCR; TCRdb's copy keeps in-frame clones and lacks some. The data show 68,000 or so clones, with roughly 80% seen just once and roughly 10% held by the top ten. Turning to this clone: Its specificity is not known. Only one base separates this from a far larger clonotype, so it likely reflects a read error. Other DNA variants within this sample encode the same CDR3.

Germline CDR1 is GTSNPN and CDR2 is SVGIG (reference sequence). Deletions cut 3 bases from V and 1 base from J, with 7 bases between. The CDR3 is 13 residues long. The sequencing here drew on CD4+ or CD8+ T cells sorted from blood, taken in a trial of the OX40 agonist ivuxolimab. The receptor was isolated from an adult with an advanced solid tumor such as melanoma, head and neck, liver or kidney cancer. The V gene is TRBV30, the J gene TRBJ1-5, with D hard to call. CDR3 residues: CAWSADSNQPQHF. CDR3 DNA sequence: TGTGCCTGGAGCGCGGACAGCAATCAGCCCCAGCATTTT.